The TCR beta chain described here comes from a study of CD8 T cells in ankylosing spondylitis. TCRdb fed the 5' RACE reads into MiXCR, producing one record per CDR3 protein. The data hold about 250,000 distinct CDR3 sequences, with more than 15% observed a single time. With regard to this clonotype: Its specificity is not known.

Overall study results and limits: CD8+ disease-linked clones were present at relatively low frequencies in blood.

The CDR3 covers 17 residues. Trimming at V came to 1 base and at J to 6 bases, leaving 12 bases not matched to a gene. CDR1 is LGHNA and CDR2 is YSLEER in the germline V gene. This chain uses TRBV4-3 with TRBJ2-1, with 7 bases identical to TRBD2. Sequencing was done on a sample of blood, either unsorted or a sorted T cell fraction (not recorded which). This TCR came from a male donor with ankylosing spondylitis or in good health (not recorded which). CDR3 DNA sequence: TGCGCCAGCAGCCAAGTAGTGGGCGGGAGCGGTAGCAATGAGCAGTTCTTC. This sequence encodes CASSQVVGGSGSNEQFF.